A single sample is the source of the 14 T cell receptor beta chains below, sequenced in a study of T cells in Graves' hyperthyroidism and ophthalmopathy. Amplified TCR beta CDR3 regions came from RNA transcripts. HTBI primers were used for first-round RT-PCR of the TCR CDR3. TCRdb redid the calling of the multiplex PCR reads with MiXCR, one entry per CDR3 protein. The sample holds more than 650,000 distinct CDR3 sequences, around 13% seen once. Sequencing was performed on blood. The receptor source for this set is a woman in her late teens or twenties with Graves' hyperthyroidism.

This clonotype was seen at least ten times. CDR3 amino acids: CASSLRGGAHSGNTIYF. The CDR3 nucleotides read TGTGCCAGCAGTCTCAGGGGGGGGGCCCACTCTGGAAACACCATATATTTT. The chain links TRBV28 to TRBJ1-3; 7 bases match TRBD1. CDR3 size: 17 residues. Unmatched junction bases numbered 10, after V lost 5 bases and J lost 0 bases. Germline assignment: CDR1 MDHEN and CDR2 SYDVKM.

In this sample, this clonotype turned up many times. This rearrangement joins TRBV3-1 to TRBJ2-3; D is undetermined. V was cut by 2 bases and J by 2 bases, with 11 bases left in between. Germline values: CDR1 LGHDT, CDR2 YNNKEL (reference sequence). This CDR3 has 15 residues. Here the CDR3 reads CASSQPGVDTDTQYF. In nucleotides, the CDR3 is TGTGCCAGCAGCCAACCTGGGGTAGACACAGATACGCAGTATTTT.

This clonotype was observed at least ten times. The chain is built from TRBV18 and TRBJ2-7; 14 nucleotides agree with TRBD2. This CDR3 contains 16 residues. Unmatched junction bases numbered 8, after V lost 3 bases and J lost 7 bases. CDR1 KGHSH and CDR2 LQKENI come from the germline V gene. This chain's CDR3 is CASSPGTSGRTGEQYF. The CDR3 DNA sequence: TGTGCCAGCTCACCGGGGACTAGCGGGAGAACGGGAGAGCAGTACTTC.

This sequence joins TRBV4-3 and TRBJ1-4; 8 nucleotides align to TRBD1. With V trimmed by 3 bases and J by 7 bases, 10 bases remained unmatched. CDR1 LGHNA and CDR2 YSLEER come from the germline V gene. CDR3 length equals 16 residues. CDR3 residues: CASSQDSRGLGEKLFF. The CDR3 nucleotides are TGCGCCAGCAGCCAGGATTCCAGGGGGCTTGGTGAAAAACTGTTTTTT.

This clonotype was seen many times. The V and J genes are TRBV11-2 and TRBJ2-7; 9 bases line up with TRBD1. Losses at the gene ends were 3 bases for V and 2 bases for J; bases not matched to a gene: 5. Germline-derived CDR1 and CDR2 are SGHAT and FQNNGV. There are 15 residues in the CDR3. Here the CDR3 DNA reads TGTGCCAGCAGCTTGGCCGGGGACAGGGCCTACGAGCAGTACTTC. Residues: CASSLAGDRAYEQYF. Filled out from reference TRBV11-2 and TRBJ2-7, the complete variable domain reads EAGVAQSPRYKIIEKRQSVAFWCNPISGHATLYWYQQILGQGPKLLIQFQNNGVVDDSQLPKDRFSAERLKGVDSTLKIQPAKLEDSAVYLCASSLAGDRAYEQYFGPGTRLTVT.

Notes on this clonotype: This may be a read error, as it is one base from a much larger clone. The chain links TRBV6-1 to TRBJ2-7; 8 bases are shared with TRBD2. Germline trimming cut 8 bases from V and 4 bases from J; bases unmatched to any gene: 19. The germline CDR1 and CDR2 sequences are MNHNS and SASEGT. This CDR3 has 17 residues. CDR3 protein: CASFPSLGAGGNYEQYF. The CDR3 DNA reads TGTGCCAGCTTCCCCTCCTTGGGGGCGGGAGGAAATTACGAGCAGTACTTC.

In its sample, this clonotype was seen many times. The chain uses TRBV4-1 and TRBJ2-1; D is undetermined. This CDR3 region has 13 residues. Trimming cost V 2 bases and J 8 bases, with 10 bases left between them. CDR1 and CDR2 (germline): MGHRA, YSYEKL. CDR3 protein: CASSQPLSDEQFF. The CDR3 region has the DNA TGCGCCAGCAGCCAACCTTTGAGCGATGAGCAGTTCTTC.

This clonotype was detected ten times or more. The rearrangement joins TRBV7-2 to TRBJ1-1; D is uncertain. Germline CDR1 is SGHTA and CDR2 is FQGNSA. V lost 2 bases to trimming and J lost 7 bases, with 8 bases between them. This CDR3 comprises 12 residues. The CDR3 here is CASSLQAREAFF. DNA of the CDR3: TGTGCCAGCAGCTTACAGGCGCGTGAAGCTTTCTTT.

This clonotype was seen at least ten times. This rearrangement joins TRBV6-6 to TRBJ2-2; 9 bases align to TRBD1. The CDR3 sequence is 16 residues long. CDR1 is MNHNY, CDR2 SVGAGI, per germline (reference sequence). The trim removed 2 bases at V and 4 bases at J, leaving 5 bases unmatched. CDR3 DNA: TGTGCCAGCAGTTACGGGGGGACAGGGTTCACCGGGGAGCTGTTTTTT. Protein product: CASSYGGTGFTGELFF.

This clonotype has at least ten counts. The rearrangement uses TRBV7-9 and TRBJ2-7; 12 bases line up with TRBD2. CDR1 is SEHNR and CDR2 is FQNEAQ in the germline V gene (reference sequence). The CDR3 is 15 residues long. V trimming: 5 bases; J trimming: 3 bases; junction bases outside the gene matches: 5. The CDR3 region has the DNA TGTGCCAGCAGCCAGACTAGCGGGAGACTCTACGAGCAGTACTTC. Translated, it gives CASSQTSGRLYEQYF.

The table lists this clonotype with a few counts. V is TRBV7-9 and J is TRBJ2-7; TRBD1 is a possible D gene (5 bases). CDR3 length: 15 amino acids. CDR1 is SEHNR and CDR2 is FQNEAQ in the germline V gene (reference sequence). Trimming shortened V by 1 base and J by 5 bases, and 15 bases separated the two germline ends. CDR3 sequence reads: CASSLEYAGIDEQYF. CDR3 nucleotide sequence: TGTGCCAGCAGCTTAGAGTATGCAGGGATCGACGAGCAGTACTTC.

A few counts support this clonotype. This CDR3 is CASSPYRVRADTQYF. The CDR3 coding sequence is TGTGCCAGCAGCCCGTACAGGGTCAGGGCAGATACGCAGTATTTT. V usage is TRBV5-8 and J usage is TRBJ2-3; the D gene is possibly TRBD1 (6 bases). There are 15 residues in the CDR3. The germline gives CDR1 SGHTS, CDR2 YDEGEE. V was pared by 4 bases and J by 4 bases, with 16 bases between.

This clonotype was seen many times. This chain connects TRBV18 to TRBJ2-3, with unresolved D. CDR1 is KGHSH, CDR2 LQKENI, per germline. This CDR3 region has 13 residues. V was pared by 2 bases and J by 4 bases, with 7 bases between. The CDR3 DNA sequence: TGTGCCAGCTCACCATACACCTCAGATACGCAGTATTTT. This codes for CASSPYTSDTQYF.

This clonotype was observed at least ten times. This sequence joins TRBV28 and TRBJ2-7, with D unresolved. V was shortened by 6 bases and J by 6 bases, with 9 bases between the two germline ends. CDR1 is MDHEN and CDR2 is SYDVKM in the germline V gene. The CDR3 covers 11 residues. CDR3 nucleotides: TGTGCCAGCAGCCCCTGGGGCGAGCAGTACTTC. Amino acid sequence: CASSPWGEQYF.